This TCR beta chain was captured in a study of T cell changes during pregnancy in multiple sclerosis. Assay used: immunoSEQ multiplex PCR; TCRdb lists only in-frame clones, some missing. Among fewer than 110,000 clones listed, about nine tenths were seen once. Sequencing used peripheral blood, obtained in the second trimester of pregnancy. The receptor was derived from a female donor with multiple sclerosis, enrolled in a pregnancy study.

The CDR3 spells CASSLGLAGGHTDTQYF. The CDR3 nucleotides read TGTGCCAGCAGCTTAGGACTAGCGGGAGGACACACAGATACGCAGTATTTT. V gene TRBV7-2 combines with J gene TRBJ2-3, with 13 bases that match TRBD2. The trim removed 1 base at V and 2 bases at J, leaving 3 bases unmatched. Germline V gene lookup returns CDR1 SGHTA and CDR2 FQGNSA. CDR3 size: 17 residues.